This TCR beta chain was obtained from a study of spatial heterogeneity in lung cancer. Study overall: Sequencing covered available follow-up PBMC samples collected a median of roughly 22 months after resection.

A unique molecular identifier was attached to every TCR cDNA molecule. TCRdb ran MiXCR on the 5' RACE reads and lists one entry per CDR3 protein. The sample yields approximately 50,000 distinct CDR3 sequences, 7.4% seen once. At least ten counts were recorded for this clonotype. The antigen is undetermined. Stated time point: blood at routine non-recurrence follow-up after resection. The authors sequenced whole RNA from tumor, nontumor lung or frozen PBMC without sorting. CDR3 length: 12 amino acids. Germline CDR1 reads MNHEY; CDR2 reads SVGEGT. V was clipped by 5 bases and J by 3 bases, with 7 bases between them. General study points: Follow-up blood showed ubiquitous expanded tumor TCRs less than blood at resection did.

The receptor comes from a female donor with early-stage non-small cell lung cancer. V gene TRBV6-2 or TRBV6-3 combines with J gene TRBJ2-5; perhaps TRBD2 as D (5 bases). The sample in question was PBMCs, obtained at follow-up. The CDR3 DNA follows: TGTGCCAGCAGTCCGCGGGAAGAGACCCAGTACTTC. Translating it yields CASSPREETQYF.